This TCR beta chain emerged from a study of shared clonotypes between healthy human individuals. The table came from immunoSEQ multiplex PCR; TCRdb's copy has only in-frame clones and leaves some out. The repertoire holds about 1.5 million clones, with over 95% as singletons. The CDR3 has 15 amino acids. Germline CDR1 and CDR2: SGHRS and YFSETQ. V was pared by 4 bases and J by 6 bases, with 20 bases between. The chain couples TRBV5-1 to TRBJ2-7; possibly TRBD1 or TRBD2 for D (5 bases each). Input material: naive CD4+ T cells sorted from blood. The sample's subset: CD45RA+ positively selected. The receptor was isolated from a man between 25 and 39 years old in good health. The CDR3, as DNA: TGCGCCAGCAGCGCCCGGGGCCAGGAGTCGGGCGAGCAGTACTTC. Protein sequence: CASSARGQESGEQYF.